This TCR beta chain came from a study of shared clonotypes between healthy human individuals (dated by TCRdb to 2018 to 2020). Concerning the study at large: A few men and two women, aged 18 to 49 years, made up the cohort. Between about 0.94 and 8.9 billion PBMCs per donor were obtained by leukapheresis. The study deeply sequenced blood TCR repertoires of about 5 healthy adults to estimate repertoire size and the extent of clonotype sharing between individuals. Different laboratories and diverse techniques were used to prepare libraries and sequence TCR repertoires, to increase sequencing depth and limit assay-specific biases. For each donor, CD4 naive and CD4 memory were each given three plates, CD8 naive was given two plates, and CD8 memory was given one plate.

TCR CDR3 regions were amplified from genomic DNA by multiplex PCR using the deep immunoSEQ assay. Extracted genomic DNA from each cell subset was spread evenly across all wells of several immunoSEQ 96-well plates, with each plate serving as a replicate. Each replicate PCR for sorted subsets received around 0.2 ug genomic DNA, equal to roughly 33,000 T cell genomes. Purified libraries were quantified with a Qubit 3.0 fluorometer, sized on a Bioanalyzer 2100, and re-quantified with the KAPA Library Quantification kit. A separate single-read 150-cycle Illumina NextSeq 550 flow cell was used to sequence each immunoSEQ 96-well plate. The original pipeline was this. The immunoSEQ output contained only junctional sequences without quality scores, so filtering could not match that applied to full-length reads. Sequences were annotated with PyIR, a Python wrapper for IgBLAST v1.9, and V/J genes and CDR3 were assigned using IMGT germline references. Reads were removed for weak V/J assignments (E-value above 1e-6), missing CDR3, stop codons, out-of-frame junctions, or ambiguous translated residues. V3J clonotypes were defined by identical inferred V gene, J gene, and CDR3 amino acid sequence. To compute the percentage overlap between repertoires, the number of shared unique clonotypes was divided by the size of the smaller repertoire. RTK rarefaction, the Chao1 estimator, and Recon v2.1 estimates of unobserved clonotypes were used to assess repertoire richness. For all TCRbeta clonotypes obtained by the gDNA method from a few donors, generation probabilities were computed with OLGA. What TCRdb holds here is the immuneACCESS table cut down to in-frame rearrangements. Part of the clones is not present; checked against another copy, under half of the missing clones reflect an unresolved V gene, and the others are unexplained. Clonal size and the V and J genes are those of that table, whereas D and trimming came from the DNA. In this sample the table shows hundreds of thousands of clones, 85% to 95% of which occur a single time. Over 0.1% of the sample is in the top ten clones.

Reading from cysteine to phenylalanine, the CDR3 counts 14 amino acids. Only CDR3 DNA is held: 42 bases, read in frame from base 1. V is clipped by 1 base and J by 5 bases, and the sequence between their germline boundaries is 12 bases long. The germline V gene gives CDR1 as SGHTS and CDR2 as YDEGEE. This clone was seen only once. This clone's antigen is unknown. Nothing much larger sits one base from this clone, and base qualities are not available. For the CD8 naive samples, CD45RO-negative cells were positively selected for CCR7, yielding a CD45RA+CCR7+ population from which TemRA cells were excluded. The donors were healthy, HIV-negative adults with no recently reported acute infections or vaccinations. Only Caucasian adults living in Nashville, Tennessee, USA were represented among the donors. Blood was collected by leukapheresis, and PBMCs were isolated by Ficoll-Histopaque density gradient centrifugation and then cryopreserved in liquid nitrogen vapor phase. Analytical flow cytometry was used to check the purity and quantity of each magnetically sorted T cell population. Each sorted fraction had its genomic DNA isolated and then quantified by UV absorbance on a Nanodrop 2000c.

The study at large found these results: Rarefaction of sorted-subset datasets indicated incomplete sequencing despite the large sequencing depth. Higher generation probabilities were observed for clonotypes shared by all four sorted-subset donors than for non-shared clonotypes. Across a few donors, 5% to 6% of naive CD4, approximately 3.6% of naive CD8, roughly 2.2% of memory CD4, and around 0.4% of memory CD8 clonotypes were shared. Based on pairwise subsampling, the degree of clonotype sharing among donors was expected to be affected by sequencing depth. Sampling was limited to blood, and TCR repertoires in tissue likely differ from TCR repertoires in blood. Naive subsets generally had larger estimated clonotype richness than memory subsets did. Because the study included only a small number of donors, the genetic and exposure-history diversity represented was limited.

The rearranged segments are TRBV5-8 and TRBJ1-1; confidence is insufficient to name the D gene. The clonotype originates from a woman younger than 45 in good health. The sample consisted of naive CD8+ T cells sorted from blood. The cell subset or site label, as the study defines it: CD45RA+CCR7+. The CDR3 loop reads CASSLNAGWTEAFF. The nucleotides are TGTGCCAGCAGCTTGAACGCGGGATGGACTGAAGCTTTCTTT.